What follows are 6 T cell receptor beta chains derived from one specimen sequenced in a study of CD8 T cells in ankylosing spondylitis. One entry per CDR3 protein results from TCRdb running MiXCR on the 5' RACE reads. Of 250,000 to 400,000 distinct CDR3 sequences in the sample, around a tenth are singletons; the top ten hold 8% to 9.5%. Input material: blood, either unsorted or a sorted T cell fraction (not recorded which). These receptors were collected from a female donor with ankylosing spondylitis or in good health (not recorded which).

This clonotype was seen a handful of times. This chain uses TRBV5-1 with TRBJ2-1, with 9 bases matching TRBD1. Trimming cost V 4 bases and J 7 bases; bases outside gene matches: 12. The CDR3 is 16 residues long. The germline V gene has CDR1 SGHRS and CDR2 YFSETQ. In DNA, the CDR3 is TGCGCCAGCAGCCCCCCGGACAGGGGAGTTTGGAATGAGCAGTTCTTC. It is translated as CASSPPDRGVWNEQFF.

This clonotype showed up many times. The rearrangement joins TRBV5-1 to TRBJ2-4; D is possibly TRBD2 (6 bases). The V and J ends lost 5 bases and 10 bases respectively, with 16 bases between them. There are 13 residues in the CDR3. The V gene's germline CDR1 is SGHRS and CDR2 YFSETQ. CDR3 amino acids: CASSPWTGDIQYF. CDR3 DNA sequence: TGCGCCAGCAGTCCCTGGACGGGGGATATTCAGTACTTC.

There are many counts of this clonotype. The CDR3 protein is CASSLEKDTEAFF. DNA for the CDR3: TGTGCCAGCAGCTTAGAAAAGGACACTGAAGCTTTCTTT. The chain joins TRBV7-9 to TRBJ1-1; D unclear. V lost 1 base, J lost 3 bases, and 6 bases lay in between. In germline, CDR1 is SEHNR, CDR2 FQNEAQ (reference sequence). This CDR3 region has 13 residues.

This clonotype was counted a few times. This sequence joins TRBV5-1 and TRBJ2-7; maybe TRBD2 (5 bases). Germline CDR1 is SGHRS and CDR2 is YFSETQ. Trimming pared 0 bases from V and 1 base from J, leaving 11 bases between. CDR3 length: 15 amino acids. The CDR3 loop is CASSLEVGSSYEQYF. For the CDR3, the DNA is TGCGCCAGCAGCTTGGAAGTAGGGAGTTCCTACGAGCAGTACTTC.

This clonotype was picked up a small number of times. The chain carries TRBV7-2 and TRBJ2-4, with TRBD1 matching 9 bases. The CDR3 consists of 16 residues. Germline V CDR1 and CDR2: SGHTA, FQGNSA. V gave up 5 bases and J gave up 1 base; unmatched junction bases: 6. The CDR3 DNA reads TGTGCCAGCAGCACGACAGGGGGTAGGGCCAAAAACATTCAGTACTTC. This sequence encodes CASSTTGGRAKNIQYF.

This clonotype came up a few times. The chain combines TRBV3-1 with TRBJ2-7; weak D call: TRBD1 (7 bases). The CDR3 spans 15 residues. V dropped 3 bases and J dropped 6 bases, with 18 bases sitting between them. The germline V gene has CDR1 LGHDT and CDR2 YNNKEL (reference sequence). The CDR3 spells CASSHRGTALGEQYF. The DNA of the CDR3 is TGTGCCAGCAGCCATCGCGGGACAGCCTTGGGCGAGCAGTACTTC.